The rows below give T cell receptor beta chains drawn from one sample of a study of T cells expressing NK-cell markers. Reprocessing the 5' RACE reads, TCRdb reports a single entry for every CDR3 protein and omits DNA. This repertoire includes more than 250,000 distinct CDR3 sequences. Sequencing input: blood T cells: a sorted CD56 or NKG2C T cell subset, CD4+ or CD8+ T cells, or bulk PBMC T cells (not recorded which). These receptors all stem from a young man in good health. The CDR3 runs from the conserved cysteine through the conserved F or W.

CDR3 protein: CASSEGGRAEAFF
V gene: TRBV6-1
J gene: TRBJ1-1

CDR3 protein: CATNRDRLQETQYF
V gene: TRBV6-5
J gene: TRBJ2-5

CDR3 protein: CASSLTPGGRGYGYTF
V gene: TRBV12-3/TRBV12-4
J gene: TRBJ1-2

CDR3 protein: CSVDATSGSGEQFF
V gene: TRBV29-1
J gene: TRBJ2-1

CDR3 protein: CASSYPKARITGELFF
V gene: TRBV6-2/TRBV6-3
J gene: TRBJ2-2

CDR3 protein: CASSGFIGGTDEKLFF
V gene: TRBV4-2
J gene: TRBJ1-4

CDR3 protein: CAISPGQGARNYGYTF
V gene: TRBV10-3
J gene: TRBJ1-2

CDR3 protein: CASSTGGATDTQYF
V gene: TRBV25-1
J gene: TRBJ2-3

CDR3 protein: CASSYGTGGEQFF
V gene: TRBV27
J gene: TRBJ2-1

CDR3 protein: CASSQVVDSPKNSPLHF
V gene: TRBV4-2
J gene: TRBJ1-6

CDR3 protein: CASSLDRGYEKLFF
V gene: TRBV5-4
J gene: TRBJ1-4

CDR3 protein: CASSSRQGNTEAFF
V gene: TRBV6-5
J gene: TRBJ1-1

CDR3 protein: CASSLDWSGSEQFF
V gene: TRBV7-2
J gene: TRBJ2-1

CDR3 protein: CASSLNLQGVHYEQYF
V gene: TRBV12-3/TRBV12-4
J gene: TRBJ2-7

CDR3 protein: CASSRTSGSINEQYF
V gene: TRBV5-1
J gene: TRBJ2-7

CDR3 protein: CASSEGVLPYEQYF
V gene: TRBV7-2
J gene: TRBJ2-7

CDR3 protein: CASSVRGEGEQFF
V gene: TRBV25-1
J gene: TRBJ2-1

CDR3 protein: CASSPLREMGQETQYF
V gene: TRBV6-1
J gene: TRBJ2-5

CDR3 protein: CASSRGRARTDTQYF
V gene: TRBV6-1
J gene: TRBJ2-3

CDR3 protein: CSTVVTDTQYF
V gene: TRBV29-1
J gene: TRBJ2-3

CDR3 protein: CASSSNVDTQYF
V gene: TRBV18
J gene: TRBJ2-3

CDR3 protein: CASSLAETAAFF
V gene: TRBV5-4
J gene: TRBJ2-1

CDR3 protein: CASSQTSGTSTDTQYF
V gene: TRBV3-1
J gene: TRBJ2-3

CDR3 protein: CSARDRRGYTF
V gene: TRBV20-1
J gene: TRBJ1-2

CDR3 protein: CSARAGGEYNEQFF
V gene: TRBV20-1
J gene: TRBJ2-1

CDR3 protein: CASSLTVFRAPSTDTQYF
V gene: TRBV5-1
J gene: TRBJ2-3

CDR3 protein: CSVDRVTDYGYTF
V gene: TRBV29-1
J gene: TRBJ1-2

CDR3 protein: CASSIFVGSSYNEQFF
V gene: TRBV19
J gene: TRBJ2-1

CDR3 protein: CASSQRTGVSGNQPQHF
V gene: TRBV5-5
J gene: TRBJ1-5

CDR3 protein: CASSLVGGDEAFF
V gene: TRBV5-4
J gene: TRBJ1-1

CDR3 protein: CASSLMETNSPLHF
V gene: TRBV5-4
J gene: TRBJ1-6

CDR3 protein: CASTSGSGQGYTGELFF
V gene: TRBV12-3/TRBV12-4
J gene: TRBJ2-2

CDR3 protein: CASSSGTSGTYEQYF
V gene: TRBV5-4
J gene: TRBJ2-7

CDR3 protein: CASSKGGRSSYEQYF
V gene: TRBV5-6
J gene: TRBJ2-7

CDR3 protein: CAWSPTGTVYGYTF
V gene: TRBV30
J gene: TRBJ1-2